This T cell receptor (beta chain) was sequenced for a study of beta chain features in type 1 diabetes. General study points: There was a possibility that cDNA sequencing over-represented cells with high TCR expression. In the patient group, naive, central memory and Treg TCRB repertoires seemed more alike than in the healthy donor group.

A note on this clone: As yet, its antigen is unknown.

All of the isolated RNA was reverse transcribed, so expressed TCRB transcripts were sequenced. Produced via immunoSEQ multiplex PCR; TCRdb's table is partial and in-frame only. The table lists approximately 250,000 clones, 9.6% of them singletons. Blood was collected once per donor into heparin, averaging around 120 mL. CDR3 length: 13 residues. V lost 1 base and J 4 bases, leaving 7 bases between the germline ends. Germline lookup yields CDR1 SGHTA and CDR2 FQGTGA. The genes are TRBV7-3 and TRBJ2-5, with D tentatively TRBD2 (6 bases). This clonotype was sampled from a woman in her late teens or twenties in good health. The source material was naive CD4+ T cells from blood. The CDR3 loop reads CASSLIGGETQYF. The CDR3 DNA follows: TGTGCCAGCAGCTTAATCGGGGGAGAGACCCAGTACTTC.